This TCR beta chain was sequenced during a study of CD8 T cells in Susac syndrome (dated by TCRdb to between 2018 and 2021). Notes on the research overall: The study used repertoire sequencing to test whether antigen drove CD8+ T cell activation and differentiation in Susac syndrome.

High-throughput TCR beta sequencing profiled peripheral blood CD8+ and CD4+ T cells from healthy donors, Susac syndrome patients and multiple sclerosis patients. Treatment-naive patients with stable or active relapsing-remitting disease fulfilling revised McDonald criteria were used as multiple sclerosis controls. Bulk CD8+ and CD4+ T cells were purified by magnetic negative isolation, while CD8+ TEMRA cells were enriched using FACS. Blood was drawn into EDTA tubes, processed within 24 hours, and PBMCs were isolated by density gradient centrifugation. PBMCs intended for TCR sequencing were frozen in liquid nitrogen and were later thawed in a 37 degrees C water bath. Purity of sorted or isolated CD4+, CD8+ and CD8+ TEMRA cells was at least 90%. Results and caveats for the whole study, not just this receptor: The number of individuals in the TCR sequencing and HLA analysis was recognized as being relatively small.

RNA was extracted with the RNeasy kit and about 0.5 to 1 ug was reverse transcribed using random hexamers. The immunoSEQ multiplex PCR assay, covering 54 Vbeta and 13 Jbeta segments, was used to amplify TCR beta CDR3 regions. To correct PCR amplification bias, a synthetic template baseline was used for both primer optimization and computational correction. The authors' pipeline ran thus. Reads were assigned to V, D and J genes according to IMGT and analyzed in immunoSEQ Analyzer, with only productive sequences retained. Clonality was computed as one minus Shannon entropy normalized by log2 of the number of productive unique sequences. For each patient and control, public and private clones were evaluated among the 100 most prevalent clones. Susac-specific clones were defined as absent from healthy and MS cohorts, 1052 published viral clones and other ImmuneACCESS disease sequences. TCRdb reanalyzed the raw reads on its own, using fastp at Q25 for trimming and MiXCR for clone calling, and kept in-frame beta chains. Rows with one shared CDR3 protein collapse into an entry with the most common genes and DNA. The V and J calls come from TCRdb's annotation, not from the publication. This sample is represented by over 300,000 distinct CDR3 sequences; around 92% of them were singletons. The ten largest clones add up to roughly 0.07% of the sample.

This clonotype was recorded a few times. Its binding antigen is unknown. Base qualities are not at hand, and no much larger clone is one base apart. Trimming at the junction amounts to 6 bases on V and 0 bases on J, and the germline ends lie 9 bases apart. From the germline V gene, CDR1 is SQVTM and CDR2 is ANQGSEA. The CDR3 holds 12 amino acids from the cysteine to the phenylalanine. Only the CDR3 DNA stays, 36 bases, in frame from base 1. The receptor was derived from a human donor with multiple sclerosis. The V and J genes are TRBV29-1 and TRBJ2-7; the D gene is unclear. Sequencing was carried out using CD4+ T cells from PBMCs. The bases are TGCAGCGTGGGTAAGGTCTCCTACGAGCAGTACTTC. It is translated as CSVGKVSYEQYF.